These T cell receptor beta chains were read from a single sample in a study of T-cell memory formation after mild COVID-19. TCRdb reprocessed the 5' RACE reads via MiXCR and lists one record per CDR3 protein. Among hundreds of thousands of distinct CDR3 sequences listed, around 20% were seen once. Sequencing was carried out using PBMCs or a T cell subset sorted from them (not recorded which). Receptor source: an adult woman who had mild COVID-19 (a few samples of this study predate the infection). Cell type and time point are not known. Each CDR3 is given with its conserved first and last residue. The D gene is left open where the match is weak. Expanded clones are given a class, and other clones once, few, many or no size at all.

j_call,d_call,v_call,clone_size,cdr3_nt,cdr3_aa
TRBJ1-3,TRBD1,TRBV7-9,few,TGTGCCAGCAGGCTGACAGGGGATTCCTCTGGAAACACCATATATTTT,CASRLTGDSSGNTIYF
TRBJ2-7,TRBD1,TRBV19,few,TGTGCCAGTAGTCGGGACAGTTTCTACGAGCAGTACTTC,CASSRDSFYEQYF
TRBJ2-2,NA,TRBV7-8,NA,TGTGCCAGCATGGTCAATCCGGGGGCGAGCACCGGGGAGCTGTTTTTT,CASMVNPGASTGELFF
TRBJ2-4,NA,TRBV7-2,few,TGTGCCAGCAGCTTAGTCTCTGGTTTCAAAAACATTCAGTACTTC,CASSLVSGFKNIQYF
TRBJ2-3,NA,TRBV5-1,few,TGCGCCAGCAGCTTGGTAGCTCGAGATACGCAGTATTTT,CASSLVARDTQYF
TRBJ1-1,TRBD1,TRBV7-2,NA,TGTGCCAGCAGCTTAGGAGACAGGGGGCGGAGAGATGAAGCTTTCTTT,CASSLGDRGRRDEAFF
TRBJ2-5,TRBD1,TRBV9,NA,TGTGCCAGCAGCATACACCGGACAGGGGTGACGGAGACCCAGTACTTC,CASSIHRTGVTETQYF
TRBJ1-1,NA,TRBV12-3/TRBV12-4,few,TGTGCCAGCAGTTGGGGGGAGAACACTGAAGCTTTCTTT,CASSWGENTEAFF
TRBJ2-1,TRBD2,TRBV7-9,many,TGTGCCAGCAGCTCACCAGCGGGAATCAATGAGCAGTTCTTC,CASSSPAGINEQFF
TRBJ1-1,NA,TRBV18,few,TGTGCCAGCTTCCAACCGGGAGGGGTTAAGTTGGCTTTCTTT,CASFQPGGVKLAFF